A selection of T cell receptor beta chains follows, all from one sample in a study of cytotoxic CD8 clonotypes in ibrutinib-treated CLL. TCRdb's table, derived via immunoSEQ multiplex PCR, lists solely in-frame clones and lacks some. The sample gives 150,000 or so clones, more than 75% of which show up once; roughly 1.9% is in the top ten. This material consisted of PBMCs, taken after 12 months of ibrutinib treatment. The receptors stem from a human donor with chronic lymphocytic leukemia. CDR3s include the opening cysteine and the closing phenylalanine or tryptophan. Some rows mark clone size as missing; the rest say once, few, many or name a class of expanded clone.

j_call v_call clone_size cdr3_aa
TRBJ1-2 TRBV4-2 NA CASSQSFSSNYGYTF
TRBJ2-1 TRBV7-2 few CASSRTSGINEQFF
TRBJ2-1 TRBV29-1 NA CSVGGKEQFF
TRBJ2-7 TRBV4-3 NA CASSQGPGQGYEQYF
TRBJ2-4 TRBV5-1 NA CASSFRDLAKNIQYF
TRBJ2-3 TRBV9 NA CASSPRATDTQYF
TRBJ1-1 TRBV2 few CASSAGENTEAFF
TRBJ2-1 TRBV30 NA CAWTTTGTGNYNEQFF
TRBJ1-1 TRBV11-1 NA CASSSGQFEAFF
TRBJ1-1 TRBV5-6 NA CASSLRTGNTEAFF
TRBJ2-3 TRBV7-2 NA CASIARRRNTDTQYF
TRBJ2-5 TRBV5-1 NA CASSLDRQETQYF
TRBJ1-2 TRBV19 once CASSIKGGPIGYGYTF
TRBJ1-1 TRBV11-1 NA CASSLRQGFTEAFF
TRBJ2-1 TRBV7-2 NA CASSPMGQGGNSYNEQFF
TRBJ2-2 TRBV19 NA CAARGSENTGELFF
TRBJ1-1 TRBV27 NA CASSPARDGTEAFF
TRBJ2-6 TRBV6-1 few CASSEVIGSGANVLTF
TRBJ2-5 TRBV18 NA CASSPQENGETQYF
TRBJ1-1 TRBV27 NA CASSLGRRGGTGGNTEAFF
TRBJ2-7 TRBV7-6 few CASSWAPDRGQEQYF
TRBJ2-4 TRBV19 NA CASTKRQGGIAKNIQYF
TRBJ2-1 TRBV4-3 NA CASSQARAGTNEQFF
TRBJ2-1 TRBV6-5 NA CASSYSQMASYNEQFF
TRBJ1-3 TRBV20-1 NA CSANSGNTIYF
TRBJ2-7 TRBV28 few CASRSNTGTGGSEQYF
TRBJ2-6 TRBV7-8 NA CAGILDSGANVLTF
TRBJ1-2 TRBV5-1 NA CASSLDTGASDGYTF
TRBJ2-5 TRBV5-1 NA CASSSNNETSGGRKTQYF
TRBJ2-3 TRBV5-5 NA CASSHALAGGQDTQYF
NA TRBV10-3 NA CATGGPTPSSYEQYF
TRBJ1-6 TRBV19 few CASSLTAGRSPLHF
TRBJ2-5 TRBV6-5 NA CATRDSGSSREQYF
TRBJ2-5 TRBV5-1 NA CASSPNTGEGKTQYF
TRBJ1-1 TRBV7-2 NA CASSLEGVRTEAFF
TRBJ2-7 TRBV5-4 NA CASSSPQTSGRGREQYF
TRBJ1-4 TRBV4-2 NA CASSQEYRSNEKLFF
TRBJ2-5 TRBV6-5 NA CASSLGPPVETQYF
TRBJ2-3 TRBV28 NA CASSPGGLTDTQYF
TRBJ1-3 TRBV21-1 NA CARPDRKGNTIYF
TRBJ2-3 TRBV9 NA CASSVGGSGFTDTQYF
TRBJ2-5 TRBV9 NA CASSVALGTGKVGERETQYF
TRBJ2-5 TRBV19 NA CASSLRSGGETQYF
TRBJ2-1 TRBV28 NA CASSRTSRPYNEQFF
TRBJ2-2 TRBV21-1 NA CASSKPLEGPNTGELFF
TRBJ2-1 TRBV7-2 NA CASSYQTGYYNEQFF
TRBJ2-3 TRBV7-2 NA CASSLFTGRADTQYF
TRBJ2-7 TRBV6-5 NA CASSYRGTGLYEQYF
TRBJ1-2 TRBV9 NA CASSGGGLRGANYGYTF
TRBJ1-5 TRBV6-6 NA CASRSTSNQPQHF